The rows below give T cell receptor beta chains drawn from one sample of a study of blood T cell repertoires in COVID-19. Assay used: immunoSEQ multiplex PCR; TCRdb lists only in-frame clones, some missing. This table has approximately 140,000 clones, about four fifths appearing once. Sequencing was performed on peripheral blood. The receptor set was obtained from a human donor with acute or convalescent COVID-19. The donor label of this sample is uncertain. Both conserved end residues are part of each CDR3. Each record gives: V gene, J gene, D gene, CDR3 protein. The D gene is left open where the match is weak.

>TRBV5-1|TRBJ2-1|NA
CASSLTSSYNEQFF
>TRBV10-3|TRBJ1-2|NA
CAISEEQGRDHYGYTF
>TRBV7-8|TRBJ1-2|NA
CASSPTRGDYGYTF
>TRBV15|TRBJ2-1|TRBD2
CATSRVAGEPRDEQFF
>TRBV4-1|TRBJ2-5|NA
CASSQGLTGYGETQYF
>TRBV2|TRBJ1-6|NA
CASDRGVSPLHF
>TRBV5-5|TRBJ1-2|NA
CASSPEGWYGYTF
>TRBV19|TRBJ1-3|NA
CASSIAVNGNTIYF
>TRBV6-6|TRBJ2-3|TRBD1
CASSKRRDRGTDTQYF
>TRBV2|TRBJ1-1|NA
CASRVDKNTEAFF
>TRBV21-1|TRBJ1-5|NA
CASSKGGGWQPQHF
>TRBV5-6|TRBJ2-2|NA
CASSLGQELFF
>TRBV5-1|TRBJ2-3|NA
CASSLGEVRGDTQYF
>TRBV24-1|TRBJ2-5|TRBD1
CATSQGQGVSSETQYF
>TRBV6-5|TRBJ1-6|NA
CASSYSGNSPLHF
>TRBV7-2|TRBJ1-3|NA
CASSHPGNTIYF
>TRBV2|TRBJ1-6|NA
CASSAQENSPLHF
>TRBV6-5|TRBJ1-2|NA
CASSLDRNYGYTF
>TRBV27|TRBJ2-7|NA
CASSLQGGRSYEQYF
>TRBV30|TRBJ2-3|TRBD2
CAWTQMGRGGMDTQYF
>TRBV27|TRBJ1-1|NA
CASSLRQMNTEAFF
>TRBV11-2|TRBJ2-7|NA
CASSSQGWEQYF
>TRBV6-6|TRBJ1-2|NA
CASSPRGARLTNYGYTF
>TRBV27|TRBJ2-7|TRBD1
CASSPWTGESEQYF
>TRBV24-1|TRBJ2-1|TRBD2
CATSATSGGVRTYNEQFF
>TRBV18|TRBJ1-4|NA
CASSPGGTTNEKLFF
>TRBV24-1|TRBJ2-3|NA
CATSGQTDTQYF
>TRBV2|TRBJ2-1|NA
CASSVNNYNEQFF
>TRBV7-8|TRBJ1-6|TRBD1
CASSQGAVYSPLHF
>TRBV30|TRBJ1-1|NA
CAWSGPREGKTEAFF
>TRBV5-1|TRBJ2-5|NA
CASSSFQGSRETQYF
>TRBV18|TRBJ1-6|TRBD1
CASSLYSGGSYNSPLHF
>TRBV5-1|TRBJ2-1|TRBD1
CASSLRQGLNEQFF
>TRBV13|TRBJ1-6|NA
CASSLWKAWGGRNSPLHF
>TRBV3-1/TRBV3-2|TRBJ1-5|NA
CASSNRQGNQPQHF
>TRBV3-1/TRBV3-2|TRBJ1-5|NA
CASSQVYSNQPQHF
>TRBV3-1/TRBV3-2|TRBJ2-3|NA
CASSQGGGGSDTQYF
>TRBV9|TRBJ1-5|NA
CASSVGGDGQPQHF
>TRBV23-1|TRBJ1-4|TRBD1
CASSPPDRAVEKLFF
>TRBV11-1|TRBJ2-6|NA
CASSGQEWAGANVLTF
>TRBV2|TRBJ1-4|NA
CASSASTATNEKLFF
>TRBV27|TRBJ1-2|NA
CASRSNRRTYGYTF
>TRBV7-8|TRBJ2-5|TRBD1
CASSLRAGQGTETQYF
>TRBV6-5|TRBJ1-1|TRBD1
CASRALDRVTEAFF
>TRBV2|TRBJ1-2|TRBD1
CASSETGGGYGYTF
>TRBV19|TRBJ1-5|NA
CASNRGSNQPQHF